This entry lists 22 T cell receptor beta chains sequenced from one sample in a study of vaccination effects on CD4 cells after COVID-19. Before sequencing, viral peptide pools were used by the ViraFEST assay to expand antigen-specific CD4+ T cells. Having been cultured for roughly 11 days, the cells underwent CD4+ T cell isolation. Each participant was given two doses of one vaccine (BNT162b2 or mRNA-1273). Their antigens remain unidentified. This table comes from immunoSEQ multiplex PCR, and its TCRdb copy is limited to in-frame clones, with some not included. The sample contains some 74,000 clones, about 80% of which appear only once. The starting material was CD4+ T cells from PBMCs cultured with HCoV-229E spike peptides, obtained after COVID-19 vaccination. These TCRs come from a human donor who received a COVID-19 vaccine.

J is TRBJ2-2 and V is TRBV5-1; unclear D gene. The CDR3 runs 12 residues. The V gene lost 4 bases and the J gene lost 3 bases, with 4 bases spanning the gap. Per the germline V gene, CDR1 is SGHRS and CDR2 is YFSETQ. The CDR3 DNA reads TGCGCCAGCAGCCCCGACACCGGGGAGCTGTTTTTT. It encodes CASSPDTGELFF.

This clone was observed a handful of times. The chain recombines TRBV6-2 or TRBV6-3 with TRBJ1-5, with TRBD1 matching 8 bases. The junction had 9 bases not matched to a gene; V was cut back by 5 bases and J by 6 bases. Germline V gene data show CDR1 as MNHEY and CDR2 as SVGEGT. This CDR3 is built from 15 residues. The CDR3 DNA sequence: TGTGCCAGCAGTAGGACAGGGCTATTGGCTCAGCCCCAGCATTTT. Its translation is CASSRTGLLAQPQHF.

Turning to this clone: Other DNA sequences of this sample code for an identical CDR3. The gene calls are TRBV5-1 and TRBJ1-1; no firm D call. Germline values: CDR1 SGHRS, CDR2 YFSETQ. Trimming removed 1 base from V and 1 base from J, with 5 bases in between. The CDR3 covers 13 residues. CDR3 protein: CASSLNRNTEAFF. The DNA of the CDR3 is TGCGCCAGCAGCTTGAACAGGAACACTGAAGCTTTCTTT.

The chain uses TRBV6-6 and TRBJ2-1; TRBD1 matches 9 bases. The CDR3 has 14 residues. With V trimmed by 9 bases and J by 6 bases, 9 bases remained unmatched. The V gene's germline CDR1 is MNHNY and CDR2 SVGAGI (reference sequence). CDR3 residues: CASVGADRGNEQFF. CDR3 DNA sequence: TGTGCCAGTGTCGGAGCGGACAGGGGCAATGAGCAGTTCTTC.

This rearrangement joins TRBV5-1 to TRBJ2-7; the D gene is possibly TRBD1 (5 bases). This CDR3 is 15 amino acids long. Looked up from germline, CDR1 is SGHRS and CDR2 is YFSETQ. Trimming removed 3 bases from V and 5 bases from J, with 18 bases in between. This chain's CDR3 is CASSSDPQGGDEQYV. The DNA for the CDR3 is TGCGCCAGCAGCTCGGATCCCCAGGGCGGAGACGAGCAGTACGTC.

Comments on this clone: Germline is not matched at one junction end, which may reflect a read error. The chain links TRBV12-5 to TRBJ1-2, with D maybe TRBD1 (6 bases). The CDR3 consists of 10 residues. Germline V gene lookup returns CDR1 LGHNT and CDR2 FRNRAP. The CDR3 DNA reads TGTGCTAGTGGTTTAGTGGGGGCGGAGTTC. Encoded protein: CASGLVGAEF.

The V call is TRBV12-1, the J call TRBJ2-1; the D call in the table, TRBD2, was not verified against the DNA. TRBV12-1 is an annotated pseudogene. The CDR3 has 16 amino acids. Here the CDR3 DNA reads TGTGCCAGCAGCCAACACTCCGGGACTGCTATAAATGAGCAGTTCTTC. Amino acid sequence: CASSQHSGTAINEQFF.

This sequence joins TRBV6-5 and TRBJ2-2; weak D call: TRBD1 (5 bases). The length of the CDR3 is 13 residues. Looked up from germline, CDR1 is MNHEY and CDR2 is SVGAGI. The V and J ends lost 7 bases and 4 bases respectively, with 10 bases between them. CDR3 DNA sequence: TGTGCCAGCATCCGCACAGGCACCGGGGAGCTGTTTTTT. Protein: CASIRTGTGELFF.

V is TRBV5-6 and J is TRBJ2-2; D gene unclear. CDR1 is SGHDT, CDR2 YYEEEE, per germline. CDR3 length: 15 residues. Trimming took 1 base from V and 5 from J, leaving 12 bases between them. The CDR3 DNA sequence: TGTGCCAGCAGCTTGATCGCATGGGTTACCGGGGAGCTGTTTTTT. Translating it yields CASSLIAWVTGELFF.

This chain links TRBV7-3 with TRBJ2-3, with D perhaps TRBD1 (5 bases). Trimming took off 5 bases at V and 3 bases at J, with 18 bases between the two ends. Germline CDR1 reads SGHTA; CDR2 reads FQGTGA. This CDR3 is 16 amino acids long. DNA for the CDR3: TGTGCCAGCAGCCCCGCCTCAGGGCCTGGGACAGATACGCAGTATTTT. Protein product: CASSPASGPGTDTQYF.

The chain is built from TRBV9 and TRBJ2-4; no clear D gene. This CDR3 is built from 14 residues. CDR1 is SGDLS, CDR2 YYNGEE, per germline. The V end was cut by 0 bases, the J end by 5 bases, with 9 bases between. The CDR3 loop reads CASSVDPGQNIQYF. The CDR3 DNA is TGTGCCAGCAGCGTAGACCCGGGTCAAAACATTCAGTACTTC.

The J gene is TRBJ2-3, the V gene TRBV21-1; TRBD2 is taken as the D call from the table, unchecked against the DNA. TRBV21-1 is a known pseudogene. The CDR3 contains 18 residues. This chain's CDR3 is CASSIERGANLGADTQYF. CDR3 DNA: TGTGCCAGCAGCATTGAGCGGGGGGCTAATTTGGGCGCAGATACGCAGTATTTT.

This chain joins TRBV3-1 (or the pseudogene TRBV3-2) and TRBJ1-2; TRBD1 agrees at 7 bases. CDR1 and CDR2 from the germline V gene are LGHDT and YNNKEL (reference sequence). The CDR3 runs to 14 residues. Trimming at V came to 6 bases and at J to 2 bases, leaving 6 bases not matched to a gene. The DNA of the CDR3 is TGTGCCAGCAGACCTTGGGACAGCAACTATGGCTACACCTTC. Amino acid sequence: CASRPWDSNYGYTF.

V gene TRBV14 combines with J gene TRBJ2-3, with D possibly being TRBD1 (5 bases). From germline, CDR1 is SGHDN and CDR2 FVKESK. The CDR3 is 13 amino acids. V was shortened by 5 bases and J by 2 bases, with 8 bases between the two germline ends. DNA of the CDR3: TGTGCCAGCAGCGGACAAGTCACAGATACGCAGTATTTT. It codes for CASSGQVTDTQYF.

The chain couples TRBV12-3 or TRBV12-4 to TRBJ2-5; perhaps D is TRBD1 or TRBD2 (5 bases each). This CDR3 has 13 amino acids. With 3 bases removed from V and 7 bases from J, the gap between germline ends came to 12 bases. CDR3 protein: CASSFRDEATQYF. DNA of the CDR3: TGTGCCAGCAGTTTCCGGGACGAAGCGACCCAGTACTTC.

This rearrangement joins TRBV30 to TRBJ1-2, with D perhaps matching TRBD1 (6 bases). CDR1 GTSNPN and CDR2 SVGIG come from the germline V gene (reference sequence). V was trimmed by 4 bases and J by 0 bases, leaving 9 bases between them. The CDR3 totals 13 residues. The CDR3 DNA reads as TGTGCCTGGAACAGGGATGCTAACTATGGCTACACCTTC. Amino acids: CAWNRDANYGYTF.

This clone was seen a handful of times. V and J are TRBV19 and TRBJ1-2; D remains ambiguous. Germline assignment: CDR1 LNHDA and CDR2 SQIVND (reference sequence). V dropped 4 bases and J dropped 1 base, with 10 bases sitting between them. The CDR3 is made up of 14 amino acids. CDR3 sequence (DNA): TGTGCCAGTAGTAAAATCAGCGGTAACTATGGCTACACCTTC. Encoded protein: CASSKISGNYGYTF.

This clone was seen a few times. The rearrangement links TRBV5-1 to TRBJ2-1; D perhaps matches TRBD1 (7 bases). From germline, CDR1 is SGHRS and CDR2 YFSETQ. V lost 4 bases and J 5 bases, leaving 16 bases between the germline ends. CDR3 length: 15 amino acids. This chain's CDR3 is CASSPWRDSNNEQFF. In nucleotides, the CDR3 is TGCGCCAGCAGCCCGTGGAGGGACAGCAACAATGAGCAGTTCTTC.

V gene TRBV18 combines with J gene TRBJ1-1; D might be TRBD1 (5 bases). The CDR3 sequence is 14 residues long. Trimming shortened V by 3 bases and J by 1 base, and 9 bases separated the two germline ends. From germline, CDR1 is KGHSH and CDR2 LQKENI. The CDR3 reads CASSPGHKNTEAFF. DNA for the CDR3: TGTGCCAGCTCACCTGGACATAAGAACACTGAAGCTTTCTTT.

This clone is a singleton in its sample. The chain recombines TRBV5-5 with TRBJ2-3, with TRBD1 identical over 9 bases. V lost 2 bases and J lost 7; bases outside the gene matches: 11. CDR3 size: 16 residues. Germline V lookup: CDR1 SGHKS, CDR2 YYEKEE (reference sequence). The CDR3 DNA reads TGTGCCAGCAGCTTAACAGGGGGCGCGGGGTCGAATACGCAGTATTTT. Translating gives CASSLTGGAGSNTQYF.

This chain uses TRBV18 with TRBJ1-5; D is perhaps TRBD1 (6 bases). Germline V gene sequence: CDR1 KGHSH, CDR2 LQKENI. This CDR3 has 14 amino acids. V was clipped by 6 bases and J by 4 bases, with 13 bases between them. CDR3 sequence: CASSLDRKNQPQHF. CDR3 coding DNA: TGTGCCAGCTCCCTTGACAGGAAAAATCAGCCCCAGCATTTT.

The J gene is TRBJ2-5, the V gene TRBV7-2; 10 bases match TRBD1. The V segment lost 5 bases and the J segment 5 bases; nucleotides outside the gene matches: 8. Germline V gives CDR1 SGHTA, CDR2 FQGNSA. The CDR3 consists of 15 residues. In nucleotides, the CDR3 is TGTGCCAGCAGCCGGAGACAGGGGGCTAGGGAGACCCAGTACTTC. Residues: CASSRRQGARETQYF. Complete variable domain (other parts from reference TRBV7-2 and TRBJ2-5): GAGVSQSPSNKVTEKGKDVELRCDPISGHTALYWYRQSLGQGLEFLIYFQGNSAPDKSGLPSDRFSAERTGGSVSTLTIQRTQQEDSAVYLCASSRRQGARETQYFGPGTRLLVL.